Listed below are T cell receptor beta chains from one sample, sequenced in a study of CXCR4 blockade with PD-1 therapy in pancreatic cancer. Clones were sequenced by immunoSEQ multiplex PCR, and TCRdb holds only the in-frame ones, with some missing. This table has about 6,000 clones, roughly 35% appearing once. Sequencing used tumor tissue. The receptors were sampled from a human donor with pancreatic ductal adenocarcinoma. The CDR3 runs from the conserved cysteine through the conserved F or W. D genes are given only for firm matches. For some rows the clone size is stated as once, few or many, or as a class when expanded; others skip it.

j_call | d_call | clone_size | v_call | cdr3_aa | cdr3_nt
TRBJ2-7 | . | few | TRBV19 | CASTYLGEQYF | TGTGCCAGTACTTATCTTGGGGAGCAGTACTTC
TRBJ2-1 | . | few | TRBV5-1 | CASSPEISYNEQFF | TGCGCCAGCAGCCCTGAGATTTCCTACAATGAGCAGTTCTTC
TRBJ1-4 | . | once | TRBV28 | CASSLLTAGGLTNEKLFF | TGTGCCAGCAGTTTATTGACAGCCGGGGGCCTAACTAATGAAAAACTGTTTTTT
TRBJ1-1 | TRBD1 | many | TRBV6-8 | CASSSHRGAMNTEAFF | TGTGCCAGCAGTTCCCACAGGGGGGCTATGAACACTGAAGCTTTCTTT
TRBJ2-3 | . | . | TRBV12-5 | CASGRTGDTQYF | TGTGCTAGTGGTCGCACTGGAGATACGCAGTATTTT
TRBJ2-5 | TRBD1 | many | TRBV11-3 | CASSLRDRGPETQYF | TGTGCCAGCAGTCTCCGGGACAGGGGGCCAGAGACCCAGTACTTC
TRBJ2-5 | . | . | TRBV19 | CASSPSRGETQYF | TGTGCCAGTAGTCCCTCCAGGGGAGAGACCCAGTACTTC
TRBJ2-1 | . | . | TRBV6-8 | CASSADRSSYNEQFF | TGTGCCAGCAGCGCCGACAGGAGCTCCTACAATGAGCAGTTCTTC
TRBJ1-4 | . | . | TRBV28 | CASSTFSDGLGEKLFF | TGTGCCAGCAGTACCTTTTCCGACGGCCTTGGGGAAAAACTGTTTTTT
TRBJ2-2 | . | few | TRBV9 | CASSVATEGIGTGELFF | TGTGCCAGCAGCGTAGCTACAGAGGGAATAGGCACCGGGGAGCTGTTTTTT
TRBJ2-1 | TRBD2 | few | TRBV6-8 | CASSDSSGSYNEQFF | TGTGCCAGCAGTGACTCCAGCGGGAGCTACAATGAGCAGTTCTTC
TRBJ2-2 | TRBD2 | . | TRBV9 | CASSPLTSGMAGELFF | TGTGCCAGCAGCCCTTTGACTAGCGGGATGGCCGGGGAGCTGTTTTTT
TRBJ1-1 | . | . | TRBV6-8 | CASSSDRNTEAFF | TGTGCCAGCAGTTCAGACCGGAACACTGAAGCTTTCTTT
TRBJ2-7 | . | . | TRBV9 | CASSEGGGEQYF | TGTGCCAGCAGTGAAGGTGGGGGTGAGCAGTACTTC
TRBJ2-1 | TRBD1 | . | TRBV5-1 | CASSSTGESYNEQFF | TGCGCCAGCAGCAGCACAGGGGAATCCTACAATGAGCAGTTCTTC
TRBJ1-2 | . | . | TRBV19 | CASSVRGDDYGYTF | TGTGCCAGTAGTGTTCGGGGTGACGACTATGGCTACACCTTC
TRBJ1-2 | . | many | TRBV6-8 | CASSAPYSTHFYGYTF | TGTGCCAGCAGTGCTCCGTATTCCACTCACTTCTATGGCTACACCTTC
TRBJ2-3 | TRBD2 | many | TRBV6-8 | CASSGLAGGPDTQYF | TGTGCCAGCAGTGGACTAGCGGGAGGGCCAGATACGCAGTATTTT
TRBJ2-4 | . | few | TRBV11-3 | CASSTPVPLNIQYF | TGTGCCAGCAGCACGCCGGTCCCCCTGAACATTCAGTACTTC
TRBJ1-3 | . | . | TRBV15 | CATSNRPGAGDSGNTIYF | TGTGCCACCAGCAACCGCCCGGGGGCGGGAGACTCTGGAAACACCATATATTTT
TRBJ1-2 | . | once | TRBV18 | CASSPDISSLEGYTF | TGTGCCAGCTCACCTGACATAAGCTCTCTGGAAGGCTACACCTTC
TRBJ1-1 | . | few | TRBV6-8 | CASYSPGLGATEAFF | TGTGCCAGCTACTCCCCCGGGTTGGGGGCCACTGAAGCTTTCTTT
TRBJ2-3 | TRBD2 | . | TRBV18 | CASSPPGETSSQYF | TGTGCCAGCTCACCACCGGGAGAGACTAGCTCGCAGTATTTT
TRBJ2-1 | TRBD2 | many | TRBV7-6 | CASSRTSGSNEQFF | TGTGCCAGCAGCCGGACTAGCGGAAGCAATGAGCAGTTCTTC
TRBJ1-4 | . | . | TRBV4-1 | CASSQVGPRLFF | TGCGCCAGCAGCCAAGTCGGTCCCCGTCTGTTTTTT
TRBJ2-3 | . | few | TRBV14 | CASSPFTDTQYF | TGTGCCAGCAGCCCCTTCACAGATACGCAGTATTTT
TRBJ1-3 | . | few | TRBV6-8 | CAIRPPSDSGNTIYF | TGTGCCATCCGCCCTCCATCGGACTCTGGAAACACCATATATTTT
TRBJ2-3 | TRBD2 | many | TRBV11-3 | CASSLGSGAVDTQYF | TGTGCCAGCAGCTTAGGGAGCGGGGCCGTAGATACGCAGTATTTT
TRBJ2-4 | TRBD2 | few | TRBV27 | CASSPTLAGKNIQYF | TGTGCCAGCAGTCCGACTCTAGCGGGAAAAAACATTCAGTACTTC
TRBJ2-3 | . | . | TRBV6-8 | CASSYSFRQSTDTQYF | TGTGCCAGCAGTTACTCGTTTCGCCAGAGCACAGATACGCAGTATTTT
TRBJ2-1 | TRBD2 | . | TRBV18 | CASSTTSGRARNEQFF | TGTGCCAGCTCAACGACTAGCGGGAGGGCCCGGAATGAGCAGTTCTTC
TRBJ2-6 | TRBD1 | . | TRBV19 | CASGTANSGANVLTF | TGTGCCAGTGGGACAGCGAATTCTGGGGCCAACGTCCTGACTTTC
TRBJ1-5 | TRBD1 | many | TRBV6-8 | CATLQGVGQPQHF | TGTGCCACCCTACAGGGGGTCGGACAGCCCCAGCATTTT
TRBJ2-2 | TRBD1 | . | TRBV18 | CASSPGTDTGELFF | TGTGCCAGCTCACCTGGGACAGATACCGGGGAGCTGTTTTTT
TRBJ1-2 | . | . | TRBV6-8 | CASGLSNYGYTF | TGTGCCAGTGGATTATCGAACTATGGCTACACCTTC
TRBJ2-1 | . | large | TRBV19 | CASRDRYNEQFF | TGTGCCAGTAGGGACCGTTACAATGAGCAGTTCTTC
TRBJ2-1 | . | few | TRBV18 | CASSPATGNEQFF | TGTGCCAGCTCACCGGCCACAGGCAATGAGCAGTTCTTC
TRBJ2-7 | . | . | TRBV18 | CASSASLTDYEQYF | TGTGCCAGCTCAGCCTCTCTTACCGATTACGAGCAGTACTTC
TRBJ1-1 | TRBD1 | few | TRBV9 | CASSTRQGYTEAFF | TGTGCCAGCAGTACCCGACAGGGCTACACTGAAGCTTTCTTT
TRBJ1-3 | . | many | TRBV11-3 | CASSLFRASGNTIYF | TGTGCCAGCAGCCTCTTCCGGGCCTCTGGAAACACCATATATTTT
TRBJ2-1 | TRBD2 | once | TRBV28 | CASSSLMGGSRHNEQFF | TGTGCCAGCAGCTCTCTAATGGGCGGGAGTCGCCACAATGAGCAGTTCTTC
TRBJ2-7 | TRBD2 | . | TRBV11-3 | CASSLSAGGAYEQYF | TGTGCCAGCAGCTTATCAGCGGGAGGGGCCTACGAGCAGTACTTC
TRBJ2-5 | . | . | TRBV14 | CASSQDLIPGYETQYF | TGTGCCAGCAGCCAAGATCTTATTCCGGGATACGAGACCCAGTACTTC
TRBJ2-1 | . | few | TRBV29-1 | CSVVSGEVRRHNEQFF | TGCAGCGTTGTGTCTGGGGAGGTCAGGAGGCACAATGAGCAGTTCTTC
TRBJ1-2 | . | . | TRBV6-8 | CASSYITDYGYTF | TGTGCCAGCAGTTACATCACAGATTATGGCTACACCTTC
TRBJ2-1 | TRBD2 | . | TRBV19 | CASSTYGLAGETEQFF | TGTGCCAGTAGTACCTACGGACTAGCGGGAGAGACCGAGCAGTTCTTC
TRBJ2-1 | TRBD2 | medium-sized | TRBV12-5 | CASILSGTVVGSYNEQFF | TGTGCCAGCATCCTTAGCGGGACCGTCGTTGGCTCCTACAATGAGCAGTTCTTC
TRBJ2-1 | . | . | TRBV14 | CASSPGDGDNEQFF | TGTGCCAGCAGCCCAGGGGACGGCGACAATGAGCAGTTCTTC